This paragraph reports one TCR beta chain. Its antigen remains unidentified. The data stem from a study of beta chain features in type 1 diabetes. Across the study: Analysis included 107,917,701 sorted cells drawn from all samples. Broader study findings: Patients with Type 1 diabetes showed moderately but significantly shorter TCRB CDR3s in all four CD4+ subsets.

V lost 4 bases and J lost 4, with 11 bases in between. Germline V gives CDR1 MNHEY, CDR2 SMNVEV (reference sequence). The CDR3 runs to 13 residues. The isolated RNA, all of it, was reverse transcribed, so expressed TCRB transcripts were what got sequenced. Clones were read by immunoSEQ multiplex PCR, and TCRdb kept only the in-frame ones, dropping some. The sample lists about 900,000 clones, 17% occurring once. Based on CD45RO/CCR7/CD25/CD127/CD95/CD27, CD4+ regulatory, stem cell-like memory, naive and central memory cells were sorted. The J gene is TRBJ2-7, the V gene TRBV27, with D perhaps TRBD2 (5 bases). The sample comprised naive CD4+ T cells from blood. The sequence came from a young woman in good health. The CDR3 sequence is CASSSASTYEQYF. In DNA, the CDR3 is TGTGCCAGCAGTTCGGCTAGCACGTACGAGCAGTACTTC.